This TCR beta chain appears in the sequencing data of a study of blood T cell repertoires in COVID-19 (dated by TCRdb to 2018 to 2020). Notes on the research overall: Samples from collaborators originated in the United States, Italy and Spain and spanned both the acute and convalescent phases of COVID-19. The prospective study material was composed of cDNA or gDNA derived from T cells, B-cell-depleted T cells, or PBMCs. Subjects who had been exposed to COVID-19, were actively infected with it, or had recovered from it provided the deeply sampled blood TCRbeta repertoires that made up the dataset. A freely available public database, intended as a resource for researchers studying the immune response to SARS-CoV-2, is where the repertoires were released. Samples were obtained from the ongoing ImmuneRACE study (first 160 participants) and from 1,254 subjects provided by 6 global collaborators. Nearly every sample came with metadata listing a de-identified subject ID, COVID-19 status, age in years and sex. Where HLA class I and class II types were available, the types were taken from metadata supplied by the sample provider, not from assay-based typing. Results the study describes overall, beyond this receptor: How much clinical and demographic metadata was included differed by source and by participant, and the metadata was provided uncurated.

Whole blood was collected in K2EDTA tubes by collaborating institutions according to the institutions' own protocols. Collaborator samples were shipped for TCRbeta analysis as frozen whole blood, isolated PBMCs, or DNA extracted from either sample type. From cysteine to phenylalanine, the CDR3 is 16 amino acids long. Only CDR3 DNA is held: 48 bases, read in frame from base 1. V and J are trimmed by 3 bases and 7 bases, and the gene matches miss 7 bases of the junction. The germline V gene gives CDR1 as MNHNS and CDR2 as SASEGT. The immunoSEQ Assay, a bias-controlled multiplex PCR, was used to amplify TCRbeta CDR3 regions from genomic DNA. The published analysis was carried out like this. Within the assay, amplification of reference gene primers was used to estimate how many nucleated cells each sample contained. To quantify the absolute abundance of each unique TCRbeta CDR3 rearrangement, sequence reads were collapsed and filtered. Productive Simpson clonality was computed per sample as the square root of Simpson's diversity index over productive rearrangements. TCRdb took over this immuneACCESS table, retaining in-frame rearrangements with V and J assigned. Such tables are incomplete; in checked studies, under half of the missing clones stem from an unresolved V gene, and the remainder is unexplained. V and J calls and clone size are given by that table; D and trimming were obtained from the DNA. This sample has tens of thousands of clones in its table, and roughly nine tenths of those were observed once. Roughly 1.6% of the sample goes to the ten largest clones.

To note about this clone: Its antigen is currently not known. Base qualities are not recorded, but no much larger clone differs from it by a single base. Other DNA sequences of this sample code for an identical CDR3.

The clonotype comes from a man aged 55 to 70 with acute or convalescent COVID-19. Sequencing was performed on peripheral blood. The sequence is built from TRBV6-1 and TRBJ2-1, and 12 junctional nucleotides match TRBD2. Here the CDR3 is given as CASSEALAGGQNEQFF. The bases are TGTGCCAGCAGTGAGGCCCTAGCGGGGGGGCAAAATGAGCAGTTCTTC.